The rows below give T cell receptor beta chains drawn from one sample of a study of vaccination and CD4 T cells after COVID-19. No antigen has been assigned to these receptors. TCRdb re-derived calls from the PCR reads in MiXCR, one entry per CDR3 protein. The data contain about 17,000 distinct CDR3 sequences, approximately 50% of them seen just once; the ten biggest clones take up 13%. Material: CD4+ T cells from blood, cultured in vitro. The receptors were sampled from a human donor who had recovered from COVID-19. The CDR3 runs from the conserved cysteine through the conserved F or W. The D gene is left open where the match is weak. Size is stated for part of the rows, as once, few or many counts, or as a class when the clone is expanded.

v_gene	d_gene	j_gene	abundance	CDR3aa	CDR3nt
TRBV7-6	TRBD1	TRBJ1-2	-	CASSKGQGYGYTF	TGTGCCAGCAGCAAGGGACAGGGCTATGGCTACACCTTC
TRBV7-2	TRBD2	TRBJ2-3	few	CASSLGSGAQYPQGTQYF	TGTGCCAGCAGCTTAGGTAGCGGGGCTCAATACCCGCAAGGTACGCAGTATTTT
TRBV25-1	TRBD1	TRBJ2-7	-	CASSEWDRFYEQYF	TGTGCCAGCAGTGAATGGGACAGATTTTACGAGCAGTACTTC
TRBV7-9	TRBD2	TRBJ2-3	-	CASSLWSTSADTQYF	TGTGCCAGCAGCTTATGGTCTACTAGCGCAGATACGCAGTATTTT
TRBV12-3/TRBV12-4	-	TRBJ2-5	once	CASSLALERQETQYF	TGTGCCAGCAGTTTAGCGCTGGAGCGCCAAGAGACCCAGTACTTC
TRBV19	-	TRBJ1-5	few	CASSTLDGYSNQPQHF	TGTGCCAGTAGTACCCTGGACGGCTATAGCAATCAGCCCCAGCATTTT
TRBV20-1	TRBD1	TRBJ2-7	-	CSARTGQGAREQYF	TGCAGTGCTAGGACGGGACAGGGGGCGCGGGAGCAGTACTTC
TRBV18	-	TRBJ1-5	-	CASSQTGPTPSYSNQPQHF	TGTGCCAGCTCACAGACGGGGCCTACACCCAGCTATAGCAATCAGCCCCAGCATTTT
TRBV11-2	TRBD1	TRBJ1-2	-	CASSPTGGEGYTF	TGTGCCAGCAGCCCGACAGGGGGCGAAGGCTACACCTTC
TRBV6-2/TRBV6-3	-	TRBJ1-1	-	CASSYRLDQMNTEAFF	TGTGCCAGCAGTTACCGGCTGGACCAGATGAACACTGAAGCTTTCTTT
TRBV20-1	-	TRBJ2-3	once	CSARPGVGTDTQYF	TGCAGTGCCCGCCCAGGCGTAGGCACAGATACGCAGTATTTT
TRBV7-2	TRBD1	TRBJ1-2	few	CASSLGQGARGYTF	TGTGCCAGCAGCTTAGGACAGGGGGCGCGGGGCTACACCTTC
TRBV19	-	TRBJ2-3	-	CASSIVLTGWGTDTQYF	TGTGCCAGTAGTATAGTCCTGACAGGATGGGGCACAGATACGCAGTATTTT
TRBV7-8	-	TRBJ1-1	few	CASSLGPGGAGVNTEAFF	TGTGCCAGCAGCTTAGGGCCGGGGGGCGCAGGGGTGAACACTGAAGCTTTCTTT
TRBV19	-	TRBJ2-5	few	CASSIYQGETQYF	TGTGCCAGTAGTATATATCAGGGGGAGACCCAGTACTTC
TRBV6-1	TRBD2	TRBJ2-7	-	CASSTGLDYEQYF	TGTGCCAGCAGCACGGGACTAGACTACGAGCAGTACTTC
TRBV5-1	-	TRBJ1-1	-	CASSLNGENTEAFF	TGCGCCAGCAGCTTGAATGGGGAGAACACTGAAGCTTTCTTT
TRBV6-1	-	TRBJ1-6	few	CASKFETLSPLHF	TGTGCCAGCAAATTCGAGACACTCTCACCCCTCCACTTT
TRBV12-3/TRBV12-4	TRBD1	TRBJ1-5	-	CASSLAGTGGRQPQHF	TGTGCCAGCAGTTTGGCCGGGACAGGGGGCCGGCAGCCCCAGCATTTT
TRBV30	TRBD1	TRBJ1-2	-	CAWSLGQTFRGYTF	TGTGCCTGGAGCTTGGGACAGACCTTCCGTGGCTACACCTTC
TRBV19	TRBD1	TRBJ1-2	-	CASSDHRGDYGYTF	TGTGCCAGTAGCGACCACAGGGGAGACTATGGCTACACCTTC
TRBV2	-	TRBJ1-2	-	CASSEGPGGYTF	TGTGCCAGCAGTGAGGGGCCCGGGGGCTACACCTTC
TRBV20-1	-	TRBJ1-1	few	CSALGTPRDTEAFF	TGCAGTGCCCTTGGGACACCCCGGGACACTGAAGCTTTCTTT
TRBV21-1	-	TRBJ2-7	-	CASSSLGRESYEQYF	TGTGCCAGCAGCTCCCTGGGGCGGGAGTCCTACGAGCAGTACTTC
TRBV6-1	TRBD2	TRBJ2-2	few	CASSERKRGNTGELFF	TGTGCCAGCAGTGAGAGGAAGCGGGGAAACACCGGGGAGCTGTTTTTT
TRBV2	TRBD1	TRBJ2-7	few	CASRGDSKLYEQYF	TGTGCCAGCAGGGGGGACAGCAAGTTATACGAGCAGTACTTC
TRBV7-3	-	TRBJ2-1	-	CASSLSGEQFF	TGTGCCAGCAGCTTATCAGGGGAGCAGTTCTTC
TRBV20-1	-	TRBJ1-1	-	CSARAAGVMNTEAFF	TGCAGTGCTAGAGCGGCCGGGGTCATGAACACTGAAGCTTTCTTT
TRBV29-1	-	TRBJ1-2	-	CSADSYGYTF	TGCAGCGCGGACAGTTATGGCTACACCTTC
TRBV7-9	-	TRBJ2-3	-	CASSFTLGSRTDTQYF	TGTGCCAGCAGCTTTACCCTCGGATCGAGGACGGATACGCAGTATTTT
TRBV20-1	-	TRBJ1-2	once	CSARDPLDGYGYTF	TGCAGTGCTAGAGATCCCCTTGACGGCTATGGCTACACCTTC
TRBV19	TRBD2	TRBJ2-5	few	CASKPGLAGETQYF	TGTGCCAGTAAACCGGGACTAGCGGGTGAGACCCAGTACTTC
TRBV20-1	TRBD2	TRBJ2-1	-	CSANAGTSGYEQFF	TGCAGTGCGAACGCCGGGACTAGCGGTTATGAGCAGTTCTTC
TRBV11-2	TRBD1	TRBJ1-2	-	CASSLDLGQCGYTF	TGTGCCAGCAGCTTAGATCTGGGACAGTGTGGCTACACCTTC
TRBV7-7	TRBD2	TRBJ2-2	-	CASSQGTSGVYTGELFF	TGTGCTAGCAGCCAAGGGACTAGCGGGGTCTACACCGGGGAGCTGTTTTTT
TRBV28	-	TRBJ1-2	-	CASGGGETRGYTF	TGTGCCAGCGGTGGGGGAGAAACAAGAGGCTACACCTTC
TRBV21-1	-	TRBJ1-5	-	CASSTSLGVSNQPQHF	TGTGCCAGCAGCACTTCCCTCGGGGTGAGCAATCAGCCCCAGCATTTT
TRBV12-3/TRBV12-4	-	TRBJ1-6	once	CASSLQQGNSPLHF	TGTGCCAGCAGTTTACAACAGGGCAATTCACCCCTCCACTTT
TRBV2	-	TRBJ1-3	-	CAILGTLSGNTIYF	TGTGCCATCCTCGGGACTCTCTCTGGAAACACCATATATTTT
TRBV10-3	TRBD1	TRBJ1-3	-	CAISQTGKGNNTIYF	TGTGCCATCAGTCAGACAGGGAAGGGGAACAACACCATATATTTT